This passage covers 27 T cell receptor beta chains from one sample sequenced in a study of cytomegalovirus exposure and HLA in healthy donors. Researchers ran the PCR with 60 Vbeta and 13 Jbeta primers. Produced via immunoSEQ multiplex PCR; TCRdb's table is partial and in-frame only. This table has more than 140,000 clones, roughly 87% appearing once. The sequencing sample was made of PBMCs. All receptors come from a man younger than 45 in good health and CMV-seropositive.

The CDR3 DNA reads as TGTGCCAGTACTAGCGGGGGGGCCGATACAGATACGCAGTATTTT. This codes for CASTSGGADTDTQYF. V gene TRBV27 combines with J gene TRBJ2-3, with 13 bases identical to TRBD2. Germline lookup yields CDR1 MNHEY and CDR2 SMNVEV (reference sequence). This CDR3 contains 15 residues. Losses at the gene ends were 9 bases for V and 3 bases for J; bases not matched to a gene: 6.

The chain uses TRBV27 and TRBJ2-3; 10 bases match TRBD2. There are 14 residues in the CDR3. Unmatched junction bases numbered 8, after V lost 8 bases and J lost 6 bases. Germline CDR1 is MNHEY and CDR2 is SMNVEV (reference sequence). Here the CDR3 DNA reads TGTGCCAGCCGTAGCGGGAGGATTTTGGATACGCAGTATTTT. Translated: CASRSGRILDTQYF.

The CDR3 loop is CASMDLGRPQHF. In DNA form, the CDR3 reads TGTGCCAGCATGGACCTCGGGAGGCCCCAGCATTTT. The rearrangement links TRBV28 to TRBJ1-5; D remains ambiguous. Trimming shortened V by 7 bases and J by 9 bases, and 13 bases separated the two germline ends. Germline V gene data show CDR1 as MDHEN and CDR2 as SYDVKM. The CDR3 is made up of 12 amino acids.

J is TRBJ2-7 and V is TRBV6-1; 9 bases are a match to TRBD2. Per germline, CDR1 MNHNS and CDR2 SASEGT. Trimming cost V 6 bases and J 0 bases; bases outside gene matches: 3. The CDR3 length is 14 residues. This chain's CDR3 is CASRLTSGSYEQYF. The CDR3 DNA is TGTGCCAGCAGATTGACTAGCGGCTCCTACGAGCAGTACTTC.

The V gene is TRBV19, the J gene TRBJ1-2; 7 positions match TRBD1. Trimming at V came to 3 bases and at J to 3 bases, leaving 10 bases not matched to a gene. Germline loops: CDR1 LNHDA, CDR2 SQIVND (reference sequence). There are 16 residues in the CDR3. DNA of the CDR3: TGTGCCAGTAGTATGTCTCGACAGGGCAACTACTATGGCTACACCTTC. This encodes CASSMSRQGNYYGYTF.

The chain combines TRBV27 with TRBJ2-2; the D gene is possibly TRBD1 (6 bases). Per germline, CDR1 MNHEY and CDR2 SMNVEV (reference sequence). The V end lost 8 bases, the J end lost 5 bases, and 21 bases lay between the germline ends. The CDR3 extends over 16 amino acids. CDR3 in amino acids: CASRPAGQIPTGELFF. The CDR3, as DNA: TGTGCCAGCCGACCCGCCGGACAGATCCCGACCGGGGAGCTGTTTTTT.

In this sample, this clone turned up a few times. This chain connects TRBV5-5 to TRBJ2-7; 8 nucleotides align to TRBD2. Unmatched junction bases numbered 7, after V lost 2 bases and J lost 6 bases. Germline values: CDR1 SGHKS, CDR2 YYEKEE (reference sequence). The CDR3 is made up of 14 amino acids. CDR3 in DNA: TGTGCCAGCAGCTTTCTAGGACTAGCATTCGAGCAGTACTTC. Its protein is CASSFLGLAFEQYF.

J is TRBJ2-7 and V is TRBV6-1; perhaps TRBD2 as D (7 bases). With 5 bases removed from V and 3 bases from J, the gap between germline ends came to 14 bases. Per the germline V gene, CDR1 is MNHNS and CDR2 is SASEGT. The CDR3 consists of 14 residues. The CDR3 here is CASSLEGGDYEQYF. The CDR3 nucleotides read TGTGCCAGCAGTCTCGAAGGGGGGGACTACGAGCAGTACTTC.

The gene calls are TRBV4-3 and TRBJ2-3; 13 bases are a match to TRBD2. Trimming took 0 bases from V and 4 from J; bases not matched to a gene: 7. Germline values: CDR1 LGHNA, CDR2 YSLEER. The CDR3 is 18 residues long. CDR3 residues: CASSQDRFTSGGADTQYF. The CDR3 DNA reads TGCGCCAGCAGCCAAGATCGCTTTACTAGCGGGGGGGCAGATACGCAGTATTTT.

The chain joins TRBV4-3 to TRBJ2-3; 13 bases align to TRBD2. The CDR3 consists of 16 residues. Germline CDR1 is LGHNA and CDR2 is YSLEER. J was trimmed by 4 bases and V by 0 bases; bases with no gene match: 1. Here the CDR3 DNA reads TGCGCCAGCAGCCAAGAACTAGCGGGGGGGCCAGATACGCAGTATTTT. Its translation is CASSQELAGGPDTQYF.

This clone was seen just once. The chain has TRBV29-1 and TRBJ2-3; D might be TRBD1 (5 bases). The V gene's germline CDR1 is SQVTM and CDR2 ANQGSEA. This CDR3 region has 12 residues. Trimming cost V 3 bases and J 5 bases, with 9 bases left between them. The CDR3 region is CSVDRAGDTQYF. CDR3 sequence (DNA): TGCAGCGTTGACAGGGCTGGAGATACGCAGTATTTT.

This clone was counted once. V gene TRBV7-9 combines with J gene TRBJ2-7; tentatively, D is TRBD1 (5 bases). The germline V gene encodes CDR1 SEHNR and CDR2 FQNEAQ (reference sequence). The CDR3 covers 14 residues. Trimming shortened V by 4 bases and J by 4 bases, and 14 bases separated the two germline ends. The CDR3: CASSSLGVLYEQYF. Here the CDR3 DNA reads TGTGCCAGCAGCTCCCTAGGGGTGCTATACGAGCAGTACTTC.

V is TRBV11-2 and J is TRBJ2-5; maybe TRBD2 (6 bases). TRBJ2-7 explains the end of the DNA better; the J call may be wrong. The CDR3 runs 13 residues. Germline CDR1 reads SGHAT; CDR2 reads FQNNGV. The CDR3 here is CASSHGTSYEQYF. CDR3 nucleotide sequence: TGTGCCAGCAGCCACGGGACTTCCTACGAGCAGTACTTC.

The gene calls are TRBV11-2 and TRBJ2-1; D might be TRBD1 (5 bases). With 1 base removed from V and 12 bases from J, the gap between germline ends came to 22 bases. This CDR3 region has 16 residues. CDR1 and CDR2 from the germline V gene are SGHAT and FQNNGV. CDR3 amino acids: CASSLASWHTDNRQFF. DNA for the CDR3: TGTGCCAGCAGCTTAGCTTCTTGGCATACGGACAATCGGCAGTTCTTC.

The chain employs TRBV28 and TRBJ2-1; D is possibly TRBD2 (5 bases). Germline values: CDR1 MDHEN, CDR2 SYDVKM. This CDR3 spans 14 amino acids. Trimming pared 6 bases from V and 8 bases from J, leaving 17 bases between. The CDR3, as DNA: TGTGCCAGCAGCCTGGTGACTATCTCCCATGAGCAGTTCTTC. This codes for CASSLVTISHEQFF.

This rearrangement joins TRBV11-3 to TRBJ2-2; D gene ambiguous. CDR1 SGHNT and CDR2 YENEEA come from the germline V gene. The CDR3 covers 13 residues. Trimming shortened V by 5 bases and J by 4 bases, and 8 bases separated the two germline ends. CDR3 nucleotide sequence: TGTGCCAGCAGCCCTCGGTTCACCGGGGAGCTGTTTTTT. Residues: CASSPRFTGELFF.

Remarks on this clone: The same CDR3 arises from other DNA sequences in this sample as well. The chain joins TRBV6-5 to TRBJ2-3, with 7 bases identical to TRBD2. J was trimmed by 2 bases and V by 0 bases; bases with no gene match: 2. The CDR3 length is 15 residues. From germline, CDR1 is MNHEY and CDR2 SVGAGI. The CDR3 here is CASSYSAGPTDTQYF. CDR3 in DNA: TGTGCCAGCAGTTACTCAGCGGGACCCACAGATACGCAGTATTTT.

The genes are TRBV15 and TRBJ2-5; TRBD2 aligns across 10 bases. This CDR3 comprises 18 residues. V lost 1 base and J lost 5; bases outside the gene matches: 13. Germline loops: CDR1 LNHNV, CDR2 YYDKDF (reference sequence). The CDR3, as DNA: TGTGCCACCAGCAGAGGCTCAATAGCGGGAGGAAGTGGGGAGACCCAGTACTTC. Translated: CATSRGSIAGGSGETQYF.

V usage is TRBV7-9 and J usage is TRBJ2-5; TRBD1 is a possible D gene (5 bases). The CDR3 length is 15 residues. Germline values: CDR1 SEHNR, CDR2 FQNEAQ (reference sequence). The V and J ends lost 2 bases and 2 bases respectively, with 12 bases between them. Here the CDR3 reads CASSLKGHRQETQYF. CDR3 nucleotide sequence: TGTGCCAGCAGCTTAAAAGGTCACAGGCAAGAGACCCAGTACTTC.

The V gene is TRBV25-1, the J gene TRBJ1-2; TRBD1 might be the D (6 bases). The length of the CDR3 is 13 residues. CDR1 is MGHDK and CDR2 is SYGVNS in the germline V gene. The V end was cut by 1 base, the J end by 3 bases, with 6 bases between. The CDR3 is CASSESGDYGYTF. CDR3 in DNA: TGTGCCAGCAGTGAATCAGGGGACTATGGCTACACCTTC.

Comments on this clone: The same CDR3 arises from other DNA sequences in this sample as well. In DNA, the CDR3 is TGTGCCAGCTCACCGGGACAGAAAGAGACCCAGTACTTC. As protein: CASSPGQKETQYF. The J gene is TRBJ2-5, the V gene TRBV18, with 7 positions matching TRBD1. CDR1 KGHSH and CDR2 LQKENI come from the germline V gene. After removal of 3 bases from V and 3 bases from J, the junction contained 1 base not matched to a gene. This CDR3 is built from 13 residues.

The chain couples TRBV6-1 to TRBJ2-7; TRBD2 matches at 11 bases. V gave up 8 bases and J gave up 2 bases; unmatched junction bases: 5. This CDR3 contains 14 residues. Germline V gives CDR1 MNHNS, CDR2 SASEGT. CDR3 sequence (DNA): TGTGCCAGCCTTACTAGCGGGAGAACCTACGAGCAGTACTTC. Its translation: CASLTSGRTYEQYF.

The chain uses TRBV11-2 and TRBJ2-1; TRBD1 matches 7 bases. CDR3 size: 15 residues. With 5 bases clipped from V and 2 bases from J, the junction kept 6 bases outside the gene matches. Germline V CDR1 and CDR2: SGHAT, FQNNGV. Here the CDR3 reads CASSQGQATYNEQFF. The CDR3 bases are TGTGCCAGCAGCCAAGGACAGGCGACCTACAATGAGCAGTTCTTC.

The chain couples TRBV2 to TRBJ1-2, with 7 nucleotides matching TRBD1. The trim removed 7 bases at V and 8 bases at J, leaving 7 bases unmatched. The V gene's germline CDR1 is SNHLY and CDR2 FYNNEI. The CDR3 contains 12 residues. In DNA form, the CDR3 reads TGTGCCAGCATGAAGGGGGCGGGCGGCTACACCTTC. Its translation: CASMKGAGGYTF. Based on the CDR3 plus reference TRBV2 and TRBJ1-2, the full variable domain is EPEVTQTPSHQVTQMGQEVILRCVPISNHLYFYWYRQILGQKVEFLVSFYNNEISEKSEIFDDQFSVERPDGSNFTLKIRSTKLEDSAMYFCASMKGAGGYTFGSGTRLTVV.

V usage is TRBV21-1 and J usage is TRBJ2-1; the DNA was not compared with TRBD2, the D call given in the table. TRBV21-1 is flagged as a pseudogene. There are 18 residues in the CDR3. The CDR3 nucleotides read TGTGCCAGCAGCAAAGGAACTCCTAGTCCCCTACACTACAATGAGCAGTTCTTC. Protein: CASSKGTPSPLHYNEQFF.

The chain recombines TRBV2 with TRBJ2-5, with D maybe TRBD1 (5 bases). CDR3 length: 14 amino acids. V dropped 5 bases and J dropped 6 bases, with 16 bases sitting between them. Germline V gene lookup returns CDR1 SNHLY and CDR2 FYNNEI. The CDR3 nucleotides are TGTGCCAGCAGTCCGACAGACTCAAAAAAGACCCAGTACTTC. It yields the protein CASSPTDSKKTQYF.

This chain connects TRBV18 to TRBJ2-7, with 8 nucleotides matching TRBD1. The germline gives CDR1 KGHSH, CDR2 LQKENI. V lost 3 bases, J lost 2 bases, and 0 bases stayed unmatched. This CDR3 spans 13 amino acids. In DNA, the CDR3 is TGTGCCAGCTCACCGACAGGGGCCTACGAGCAGTACTTC. Residues: CASSPTGAYEQYF.